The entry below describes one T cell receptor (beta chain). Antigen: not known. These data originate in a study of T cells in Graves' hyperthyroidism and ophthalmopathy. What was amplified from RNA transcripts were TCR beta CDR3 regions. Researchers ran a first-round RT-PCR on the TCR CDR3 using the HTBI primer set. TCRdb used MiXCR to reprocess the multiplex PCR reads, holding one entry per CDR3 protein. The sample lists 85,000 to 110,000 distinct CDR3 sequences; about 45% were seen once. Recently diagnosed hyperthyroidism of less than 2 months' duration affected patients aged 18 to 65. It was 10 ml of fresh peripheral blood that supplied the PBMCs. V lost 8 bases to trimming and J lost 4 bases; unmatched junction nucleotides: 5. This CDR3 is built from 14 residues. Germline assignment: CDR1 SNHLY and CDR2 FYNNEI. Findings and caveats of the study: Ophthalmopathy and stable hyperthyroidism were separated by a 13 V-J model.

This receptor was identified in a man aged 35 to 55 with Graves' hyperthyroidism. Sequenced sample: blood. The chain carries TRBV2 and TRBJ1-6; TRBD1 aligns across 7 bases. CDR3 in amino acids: CASWTGSYNSPLHF. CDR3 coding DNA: TGTGCCAGCTGGACAGGATCATATAATTCACCCCTCCACTTT.